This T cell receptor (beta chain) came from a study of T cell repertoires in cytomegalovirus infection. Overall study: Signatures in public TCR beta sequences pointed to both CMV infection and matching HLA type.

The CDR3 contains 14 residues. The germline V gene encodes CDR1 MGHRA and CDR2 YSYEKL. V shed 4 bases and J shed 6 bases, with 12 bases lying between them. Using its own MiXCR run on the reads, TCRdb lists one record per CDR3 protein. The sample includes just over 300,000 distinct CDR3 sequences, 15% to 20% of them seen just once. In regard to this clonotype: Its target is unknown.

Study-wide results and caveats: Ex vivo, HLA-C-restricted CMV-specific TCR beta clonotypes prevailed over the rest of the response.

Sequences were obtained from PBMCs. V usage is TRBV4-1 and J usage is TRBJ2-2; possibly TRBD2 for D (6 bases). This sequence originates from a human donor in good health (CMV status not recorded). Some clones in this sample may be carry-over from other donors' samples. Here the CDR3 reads CASSRDWRAGELFF. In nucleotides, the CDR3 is TGCGCCAGCAGCCGCGATTGGAGGGCCGGGGAGCTGTTTTTT.